This section outlines one TCR beta chain sequence together with its context. Presence of unique molecular identifiers characterized the TCR beta cDNA libraries. TCRdb redid the calling of the PCR reads with MiXCR, one entry per CDR3 protein. The sample lists about 540,000 distinct CDR3 sequences, roughly 34% occurring once. The sample belongs to a study of post-analysis software for immune sequencing data. The TCR comes from a girl aged 2-17 years with multiple sclerosis. Sequenced material: blood.

CDR3 residues: CASSLAEGRSGYTF. The CDR3 DNA reads as TGCGCCAGCAGCTTGGCCGAGGGTAGGAGTGGCTACACCTTC. The chain couples TRBV5-1 to TRBJ1-2; D remains unclear. Between the trimmed V and J ends, which lost 0 bases and 7 bases, there was a span of 13 bases. The CDR3 runs 14 residues. Germline V gene lookup returns CDR1 SGHRS and CDR2 YFSETQ. The full variable domain, its missing parts supplied by reference TRBV5-1 and TRBJ1-2, is KAGVTQTPRYLIKTRGQQVTLSCSPISGHRSVSWYQQTPGQGLQFLFEYFSETQRNKGNFPGRFSGRQFSNSRSEMNVSTLELGDSALYLCASSLAEGRSGYTFGSGTRLTVV.